The next 8 T cell receptor beta chains were all read from a single sample in a study of radiotherapy plus CTLA-4 blockade in lung cancer. Only in-frame clones appear in the TCRdb table, and some are missing; sequencing was by immunoSEQ multiplex PCR. This sample yields 90,000 to 150,000 clones, of which 75% to 80% are seen a single time; 4.5% to 5.5% belongs to the top ten. The sample in question was peripheral blood, obtained from a patient treated with radiotherapy plus ipilimumab. All receptors derive from a human donor with non-small cell lung cancer who had a partial response to radiotherapy plus ipilimumab.

The count of this clone is one. This chain uses TRBV5-1 with TRBJ2-7, with 11 positions matching TRBD1. With 6 bases clipped from V and 2 bases from J, the junction kept 10 bases outside the gene matches. The CDR3 sequence is 16 residues long. Germline V gene sequence: CDR1 SGHRS, CDR2 YFSETQ. CDR3 sequence: CASTTGQGARTYEQYF. The CDR3 nucleotides read TGCGCCAGCACCACTGGACAGGGGGCGAGGACCTACGAGCAGTACTTC.

V and J are TRBV7-9 and TRBJ1-1; 8 bases are a match to TRBD1. CDR3 length: 12 residues. Germline values: CDR1 SEHNR, CDR2 FQNEAQ (reference sequence). V lost 5 bases and J lost 11; bases outside the gene matches: 7. This chain's CDR3 is CASSADRVRAFF. The DNA of the CDR3 is TGTGCCAGCAGCGCGGACAGGGTGCGTGCTTTCTTT.

The V and J genes are TRBV19 and TRBJ2-3; tentative D call: TRBD1 (5 bases). The CDR3 consists of 17 residues. Germline CDR1 reads LNHDA; CDR2 reads SQIVND (reference sequence). V dropped 0 bases and J dropped 0 bases, with 13 bases sitting between them. The CDR3 reads CASSIDLKSGSTDTQYF. The CDR3 DNA reads as TGTGCCAGTAGTATAGATCTTAAGTCAGGGAGCACAGATACGCAGTATTTT. Full variable domain (remainder filled in from reference TRBV19 and TRBJ2-3): DGGITQSPKYLFRKEGQNVTLSCEQNLNHDAMYWYRQDPGQGLRLIYYSQIVNDFQKGDIAEGYSVSREKKESFPLTVTSAQKNPTAFYLCASSIDLKSGSTDTQYFGPGTRLTVL.

The chain couples TRBV5-6 to TRBJ1-5; D is unclear. V was clipped by 4 bases and J by 5 bases, with 13 bases between them. This CDR3 spans 14 amino acids. Germline lookup yields CDR1 SGHDT and CDR2 YYEEEE. The CDR3 sequence is CASSVRVPHQPQHF. The CDR3 bases are TGTGCCAGCAGCGTGAGAGTCCCACATCAGCCCCAGCATTTT.

The gene calls are TRBV10-3 and TRBJ2-7, with TRBD2 as a possible D gene (6 bases). V lost 6 bases to trimming and J lost 6 bases, with 12 bases between them. This CDR3 has 12 residues. Per the germline V gene, CDR1 is ENHRY and CDR2 is SYGVKD. CDR3 sequence reads: CAISLQGGEQYV. The DNA for the CDR3 is TGTGCCATCAGCCTCCAGGGAGGCGAGCAGTACGTC.

The rearrangement links TRBV5-4 to TRBJ1-1; 8 nucleotides match TRBD1. The ends lost 4 bases at V and 9 bases at J; junction bases unmatched: 5. Germline V gene lookup returns CDR1 SGHNT and CDR2 YYREEE (reference sequence). The CDR3 has 12 amino acids. CDR3 in amino acids: CASSQTGVKAFF. CDR3 DNA: TGTGCCAGCAGCCAGACAGGGGTGAAAGCTTTCTTT. Supplemented by reference TRBV5-4 and TRBJ1-1, the full variable domain reads ETGVTQSPTHLIKTRGQQVTLRCSSQSGHNTVSWYQQALGQGPQFIFQYYREEENGRGNFPPRFSGLQFPNYSSELNVNALELDDSALYLCASSQTGVKAFFGQGTRLTVV.

This clone was observed a few times. This chain connects TRBV10-3 to TRBJ1-1, with 9 nucleotides matching TRBD1. This CDR3 has 13 residues. The junction had 4 bases not matched to a gene; V was cut back by 7 bases and J by 4 bases. Germline CDR1 reads ENHRY; CDR2 reads SYGVKD. The CDR3 loop is CAIKGTGTTEAFF. The CDR3 nucleotides are TGTGCCATCAAAGGGACAGGGACCACTGAAGCTTTCTTT.

V is TRBV28 and J is TRBJ2-2, with D unclear. Between the trimmed V and J ends, which lost 8 bases and 5 bases, there was a span of 18 bases. The CDR3 loop spans 15 amino acids. Germline V gives CDR1 MDHEN, CDR2 SYDVKM. CDR3 nucleotide sequence: TGTGCCAGCGCAACCCCGGCTAGAAGGACCGGGGAGCTGTTTTTT. Its protein is CASATPARRTGELFF.